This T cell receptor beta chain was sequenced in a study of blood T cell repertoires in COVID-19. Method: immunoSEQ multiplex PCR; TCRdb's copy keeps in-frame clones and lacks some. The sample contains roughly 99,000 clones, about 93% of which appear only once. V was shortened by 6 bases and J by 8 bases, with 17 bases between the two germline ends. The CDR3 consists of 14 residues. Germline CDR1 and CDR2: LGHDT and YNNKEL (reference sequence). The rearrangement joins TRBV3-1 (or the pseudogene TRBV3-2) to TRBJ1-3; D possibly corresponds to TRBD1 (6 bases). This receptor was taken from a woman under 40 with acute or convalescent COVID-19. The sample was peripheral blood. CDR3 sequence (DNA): TGTGCCAGCAGTGGCACAGGGAGTTGGGACACCATATATTTT. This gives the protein CASSGTGSWDTIYF.